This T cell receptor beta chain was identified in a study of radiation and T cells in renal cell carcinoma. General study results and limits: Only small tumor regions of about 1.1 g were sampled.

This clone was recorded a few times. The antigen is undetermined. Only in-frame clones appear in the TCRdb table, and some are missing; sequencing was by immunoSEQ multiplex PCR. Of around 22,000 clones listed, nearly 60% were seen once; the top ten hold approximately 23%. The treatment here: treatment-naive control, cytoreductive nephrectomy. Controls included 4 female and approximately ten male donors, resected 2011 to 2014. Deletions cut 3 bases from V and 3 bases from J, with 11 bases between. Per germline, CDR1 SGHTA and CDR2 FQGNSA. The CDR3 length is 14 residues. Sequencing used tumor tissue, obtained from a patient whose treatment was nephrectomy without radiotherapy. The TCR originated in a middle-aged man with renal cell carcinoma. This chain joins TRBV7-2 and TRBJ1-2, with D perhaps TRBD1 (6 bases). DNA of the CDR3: TGTGCCAGCAGCTTCTTCGGGGGCGACTATGGCTACACCTTC. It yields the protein CASSFFGGDYGYTF. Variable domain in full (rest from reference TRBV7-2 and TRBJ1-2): GAGVSQSPSNKVTEKGKDVELRCDPISGHTALYWYRQSLGQGLEFLIYFQGNSAPDKSGLPSDRFSAERTGGSVSTLTIQRTQQEDSAVYLCASSFFGGDYGYTFGSGTRLTVV.